The clone carrying this T cell receptor (beta chain) came up many times. No cell sorting was done before RNA was extracted from the tissue. More than 3 cm separated this lung sample from the edge of the tumor. The CDR3 has 14 amino acids. Germline values: CDR1 SQVTM, CDR2 ANQGSEA. V was shortened by 7 bases and J by 3 bases, with 15 bases between the two germline ends. Three rounds of nested PCR, following a modified ARM-PCR protocol, produced the TCRbeta library. One entry per CDR3 protein, called by TCRdb with MiXCR from the multiplex PCR reads. There are some 95,000 distinct CDR3 sequences in the sample; 80% occur only once, and approximately 28% lies in the top ten. The source of the sample is a study of tumor and adjacent non-tumor tissue in lung cancer.

The rearrangement joins TRBV29-1 to TRBJ2-2, with D tentatively TRBD2 (7 bases). The sequencing sample was made of distant non-tumor lung tissue. The receptor was derived from a man aged 60 to 75 with small cell lung cancer. The CDR3 DNA is TGCAGCGCCCGAGGGGGGGCGGACACCGGGGAGCTGTTTTTT. Protein sequence: CSARGGADTGELFF.